The 21 T cell receptor beta chains below were found in one sample sequenced in a study of T-cell reconstitution after alpha-beta-depleted transplantation in children. Unique molecular identifiers tagged the TCRbeta library. TCRdb re-called the PCR reads with MiXCR, one entry per CDR3 protein. The data hold some 350,000 distinct CDR3 sequences, with around 10% observed a single time. Sequenced here: PBMCs from the stem cell graft donor, sampled from the stem cell graft. Receptor source: a human donor who donated a stem cell graft to a child with acute lymphoblastic leukemia.

The chain links TRBV21-1 to TRBJ2-5; TRBD1, as called in the table, went unchecked against the DNA. TRBV21-1 is labeled a pseudogene. This CDR3 is built from 16 residues. The CDR3 DNA reads as TGTGCCAGCAGCAAGAGTGGGGGGGAGCCCCAAGAGACCCAGTACTTC. Translating gives CASSKSGGEPQETQYF.

This rearrangement joins TRBV7-9 to TRBJ1-2, with 9 bases aligning to TRBD1. The CDR3 consists of 14 residues. Trimming took 6 bases from V and 7 from J; bases not matched to a gene: 9. Germline V gene sequence: CDR1 SEHNR, CDR2 FQNEAQ (reference sequence). CDR3 DNA sequence: TGTGCCAGCAGACATGGACAGGGGCAGGCTGGCTACACCTTC. Translated: CASRHGQGQAGYTF.

The rearrangement uses TRBV12-3 or TRBV12-4 and TRBJ2-3; D is perhaps TRBD1 (6 bases). V dropped 5 bases and J dropped 0 bases, with 12 bases sitting between them. The CDR3 contains 15 residues. Written as DNA, the CDR3 is TGTGCCAGCAGTGCCTGGGACACCAGCACAGATACGCAGTATTTT. Amino acid sequence: CASSAWDTSTDTQYF.

This clonotype was seen repeatedly, ten times or more. The chain joins TRBV28 to TRBJ2-1, with 13 bases matching TRBD2. CDR1 is MDHEN, CDR2 SYDVKM, per germline. J was trimmed by 7 bases and V by 6 bases; bases with no gene match: 3. This CDR3 spans 14 amino acids. CDR3 sequence reads: CASRQLAGGNEQFF. The CDR3 DNA is TGTGCCAGCAGGCAACTAGCGGGAGGGAATGAGCAGTTCTTC. The full variable domain, with the rest looked up from reference TRBV28 and TRBJ2-1, is DVKVTQSSRYLVKRTGEKVFLECVQDMDHENMFWYRQDPGLGLRLIYFSYDVKMKEKGDIPEGYSVSREKKERFSLILESASTNQTSMYLCASRQLAGGNEQFFGPGTRLTVL.

The chain has TRBV6-6 and TRBJ2-5, with a tentative D call TRBD2 (6 bases). Germline V CDR1 and CDR2: MNHNY, SVGAGI (reference sequence). This CDR3 is built from 13 residues. V was clipped by 8 bases and J by 0 bases, with 10 bases between them. CDR3 protein: CASAGGYQETQYF. The CDR3 bases are TGTGCCAGCGCTGGGGGGTACCAAGAGACCCAGTACTTC.

J is TRBJ1-1 and V is TRBV6-2 or TRBV6-3, with a weak D call TRBD1 (6 bases). There are 15 residues in the CDR3. From germline, CDR1 is MNHEY and CDR2 SVGEGT. V was shortened by 8 bases and J by 10 bases, with 26 bases between the two germline ends. The CDR3 sequence: CASLPHWQGIPVAFF. DNA for the CDR3: TGTGCCAGCCTCCCTCACTGGCAGGGGATCCCTGTAGCTTTCTTT.

The chain carries TRBV5-1 and TRBJ2-1; weak D call: TRBD2 (6 bases). Germline-derived CDR1 and CDR2 are SGHRS and YFSETQ. V shed 3 bases and J shed 2 bases, with 9 bases lying between them. This CDR3 spans 14 amino acids. The CDR3 DNA reads as TGCGCCAGCAGCTCTAGCGACCCCTACAATGAGCAGTTCTTC. This encodes CASSSSDPYNEQFF. The full variable domain, rest sourced from reference TRBV5-1 and TRBJ2-1, is KAGVTQTPRYLIKTRGQQVTLSCSPISGHRSVSWYQQTPGQGLQFLFEYFSETQRNKGNFPGRFSGRQFSNSRSEMNVSTLELGDSALYLCASSSSDPYNEQFFGPGTRLTVL.

This clonotype was recorded a few times. V and J are TRBV10-3 and TRBJ1-4, with D possibly TRBD1 on 5 matching bases. CDR1 is ENHRY, CDR2 SYGVKD, per germline. The CDR3 spans 16 residues. The germline V and J ends were trimmed by 0 bases and 4 bases, with 12 bases remaining between them. The CDR3 sequence: CAISESGTGVNEKLFF. CDR3 DNA: TGTGCCATCAGTGAGTCGGGGACGGGAGTTAATGAAAAACTGTTTTTT.

This clonotype was detected ten times or more. The DNA for the CDR3 is TGCGCCAGCAGCTTCGGGACTAGCGGGAGCAATGAGCAGTTCTTC. This sequence encodes CASSFGTSGSNEQFF. The chain joins TRBV5-1 to TRBJ2-1; 14 nucleotides agree with TRBD2. The CDR3 extends over 15 amino acids. V shed 2 bases, J shed 6 bases, and the junction held 1 base outside the gene matches. Looked up from germline, CDR1 is SGHRS and CDR2 is YFSETQ.

The rearrangement joins TRBV3-1 to TRBJ2-5; 13 nucleotides agree with TRBD2. The CDR3 is 18 amino acids. With 4 bases clipped from V and 6 bases from J, the junction kept 14 bases outside the gene matches. Germline V gene lookup returns CDR1 LGHDT and CDR2 YNNKEL (reference sequence). CDR3 sequence: CASSPPRTGLAGAKTQYF. As DNA, the CDR3 is TGTGCCAGCAGCCCCCCACGGACAGGACTAGCGGGAGCGAAGACCCAGTACTTC.

This clonotype was observed many times. The rearrangement uses TRBV3-1 and TRBJ2-2; D is perhaps TRBD2 (6 bases). Germline CDR1 LGHDT, CDR2 YNNKEL (reference sequence). Trimming pared 4 bases from V and 4 bases from J, leaving 16 bases between. The CDR3 consists of 16 residues. In nucleotides, the CDR3 is TGTGCCAGCAGCCCGTCTCCGGGAGCGGGCACCGGGGAGCTGTTTTTT. This gives the protein CASSPSPGAGTGELFF.

J is TRBJ2-7 and V is TRBV9; 8 bases are shared with TRBD2. Germline CDR1 and CDR2: SGDLS and YYNGEE. The trim removed 0 bases at V and 3 bases at J, leaving 8 bases unmatched. This CDR3 is built from 16 residues. CDR3 bases: TGTGCCAGCAGCGTAGAGGCTAGCGGGCTGTTCTACGAGCAGTACTTC. Encoded protein: CASSVEASGLFYEQYF.

The table lists this clonotype with a few counts. The chain is built from TRBV2 and TRBJ2-1, with D hard to call. This CDR3 comprises 12 residues. Germline V CDR1 and CDR2: SNHLY, FYNNEI. Trimming removed 2 bases at V and 8 bases at J, with 7 bases between. The CDR3 bases are TGTGCCAGCAGTGAAATGTCCGATGAGCAGTTCTTC. This translates into CASSEMSDEQFF.

This clonotype was observed a handful of times. This rearrangement joins TRBV3-1 to TRBJ2-3; weak D call: TRBD2 (5 bases). In germline, CDR1 is LGHDT, CDR2 YNNKEL (reference sequence). V lost 1 base and J lost 0, with 17 bases in between. The length of the CDR3 is 18 residues. CDR3: CASSQALLRASSTDTQYF. CDR3 coding DNA: TGTGCCAGCAGCCAAGCCTTGTTGCGGGCTTCTAGCACAGATACGCAGTATTTT.

This clonotype was picked up many times. This chain connects TRBV15 to TRBJ1-5; D unclear. Germline values: CDR1 LNHNV, CDR2 YYDKDF (reference sequence). The CDR3 contains 15 residues. The V and J ends lost 0 bases and 1 base respectively, with 7 bases between them. CDR3 sequence reads: CATSRDLGSNQPQHF. CDR3 coding DNA: TGTGCCACCAGCAGAGATTTAGGGAGCAATCAGCCCCAGCATTTT. The complete variable domain, with remaining parts taken from reference TRBV15 and TRBJ1-5, reads DAMVIQNPRYQVTQFGKPVTLSCSQTLNHNVMYWYQQKSSQAPKLLFHYYDKDFNNEADTPDNFQSRRPNTSFCFLDIRSPGLGDTAMYLCATSRDLGSNQPQHFGDGTRLSIL.

This clonotype was observed a few times. J is TRBJ2-7 and V is TRBV5-1, with a possible D match to TRBD1 (5 bases). CDR3 length: 14 amino acids. Trimming shortened V by 3 bases and J by 0 bases, and 10 bases separated the two germline ends. Germline assignment: CDR1 SGHRS and CDR2 YFSETQ. CDR3 nucleotides: TGCGCCAGCAGCTCTCACGACAGCTCCTACGAGCAGTACTTC. Translated, it gives CASSSHDSSYEQYF.

This chain connects TRBV4-3 to TRBJ1-2; D perhaps matches TRBD1 (5 bases). Trimming cost V 0 bases and J 8 bases, with 19 bases left between them. The length of the CDR3 is 16 residues. CDR1 is LGHNA, CDR2 YSLEER, per germline. The CDR3: CASSQEGWGEPWGYTF. CDR3 in DNA: TGCGCCAGCAGCCAAGAGGGGTGGGGGGAGCCGTGGGGCTACACCTTC.

Only a few counts were recorded for this clonotype. This chain joins TRBV4-2 and TRBJ1-1; 7 bases fit TRBD1. Germline trimming cut 4 bases from V and 0 bases from J; bases unmatched to any gene: 8. The CDR3 loop spans 16 amino acids. The germline CDR1 and CDR2 sequences are LGHNA and YNFKEQ. The CDR3 DNA sequence: TGTGCCAGCAGCCCGCGGACAGGATACTTGAACACTGAAGCTTTCTTT. Its translation: CASSPRTGYLNTEAFF.

This clonotype has at least ten counts. The gene calls are TRBV6-2 or TRBV6-3 and TRBJ1-1; 9 bases map to TRBD1. The CDR3 is 17 residues long. The junction had 16 bases not matched to a gene; V was cut back by 6 bases and J by 5 bases. Germline V gene sequence: CDR1 MNHEY, CDR2 SVGEGT. CDR3 residues: CASRTTSPNGTGTEAFF. The CDR3 bases are TGTGCCAGCAGGACTACCTCACCCAACGGGACAGGGACTGAAGCTTTCTTT.

This clonotype was observed a few times. The chain employs TRBV7-9 and TRBJ1-1; D not resolved. The CDR3 has 15 residues. Trimming stripped 5 bases from V and 0 bases from J, with 13 bases between. Germline values: CDR1 SEHNR, CDR2 FQNEAQ (reference sequence). CDR3 DNA sequence: TGTGCCAGCAGCGGGGATTTGGGAGTGAACACTGAAGCTTTCTTT. Protein product: CASSGDLGVNTEAFF.

The rearrangement uses TRBV5-1 and TRBJ1-4, with a possible D match to TRBD1 (6 bases). CDR1 is SGHRS and CDR2 is YFSETQ in the germline V gene. The CDR3 is 15 residues long. The ends were cut back, 4 bases at V and 8 bases at J, with 18 bases in the middle. The CDR3 is CASSPGDTGGEKLFF. The DNA for the CDR3 is TGCGCCAGCAGCCCCGGGGACACCGGGGGGGAAAAACTGTTTTTT.